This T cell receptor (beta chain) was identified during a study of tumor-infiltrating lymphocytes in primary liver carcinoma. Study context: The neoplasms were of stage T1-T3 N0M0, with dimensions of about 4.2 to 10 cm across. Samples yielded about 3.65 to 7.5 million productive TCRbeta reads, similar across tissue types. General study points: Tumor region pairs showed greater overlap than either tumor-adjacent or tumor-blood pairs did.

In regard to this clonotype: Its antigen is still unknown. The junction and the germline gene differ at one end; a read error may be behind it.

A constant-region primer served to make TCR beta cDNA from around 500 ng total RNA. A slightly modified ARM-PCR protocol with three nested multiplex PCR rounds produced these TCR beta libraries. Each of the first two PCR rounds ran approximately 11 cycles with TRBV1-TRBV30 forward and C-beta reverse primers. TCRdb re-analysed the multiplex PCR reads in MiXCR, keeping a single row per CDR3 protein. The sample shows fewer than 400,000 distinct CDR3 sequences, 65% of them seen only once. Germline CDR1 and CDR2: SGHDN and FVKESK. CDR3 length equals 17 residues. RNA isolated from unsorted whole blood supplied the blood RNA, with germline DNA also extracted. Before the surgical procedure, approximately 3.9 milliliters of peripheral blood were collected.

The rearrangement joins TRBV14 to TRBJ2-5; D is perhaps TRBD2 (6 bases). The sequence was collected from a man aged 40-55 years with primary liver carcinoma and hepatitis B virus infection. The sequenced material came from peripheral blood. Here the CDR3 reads CASSPIRRGPNQETQYF. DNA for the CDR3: TGCGCCAGCAGCCCGATCAGGAGGGGACCTAATCAAGAGACCCAGTACTTC.